The 4 T cell receptor beta chains in this list originate from one sample, sequenced in a study of T cell clones after liver transplantation. Generated by immunoSEQ multiplex PCR, the TCRdb table keeps only in-frame clones and is missing some. The sample has about 60,000 clones, 70% to 80% seen once. The source was CD4+ T cells from blood, collected before liver transplant. The receptor set was obtained from a human donor who received a liver transplant.

This clone was seen a few times. This chain uses TRBV7-2 with TRBJ2-2, with a possible D match to TRBD1 (5 bases). V lost 5 bases and J 7 bases, leaving 11 bases between the germline ends. This CDR3 comprises 13 residues. The germline CDR1 and CDR2 sequences are SGHTA and FQGNSA. This CDR3 reads CASSPRQNGELFF. In nucleotides, the CDR3 is TGTGCCAGCAGCCCGCGACAGAACGGGGAGCTGTTTTTT.

J is TRBJ1-2 and V is TRBV7-9; TRBD1 might be the D (5 bases). The germline CDR1 and CDR2 sequences are SEHNR and FQNEAQ (reference sequence). This CDR3 contains 13 residues. With 3 bases removed from V and 6 bases from J, the gap between germline ends came to 11 bases. The CDR3 reads CASSFRQGDGYTF. CDR3 nucleotide sequence: TGTGCCAGCAGCTTCCGCCAGGGCGATGGCTACACCTTC.

This clone has a single count. This sequence joins TRBV9 and TRBJ2-1; 7 nucleotides line up with TRBD1. V shed 2 bases and J 7 bases; nucleotides not matched to a gene: 18. From germline, CDR1 is SGDLS and CDR2 YYNGEE. The CDR3 spans 18 residues. The CDR3 loop is CASSVRGGQSLSENEQFF. The CDR3 DNA is TGTGCCAGCAGCGTTCGAGGGGGACAGTCTTTGTCGGAAAATGAGCAGTTCTTC.

The chain uses TRBV10-3 and TRBJ1-1; D uncertain. The V gene's germline CDR1 is ENHRY and CDR2 SYGVKD. V lost 0 bases and J 10 bases, leaving 18 bases between the germline ends. CDR3 size: 15 residues. The CDR3 DNA reads TGTGCCATCAGTGAGTCAGATTCCATAAAAGAGGTAGCTTTCTTT. Translated: CAISESDSIKEVAFF.